These 13 T cell receptor beta chains share one sample of origin, sequenced in a study of neurological immune-mediated disorders. The time point denotes: longitudinal time-point 2. Each CDR3 protein gets one entry after TCRdb re-called the 5' RACE reads with MiXCR. This sample yields roughly 60,000 distinct CDR3 sequences, of which more than 9.5% are seen a single time; approximately 12% belongs to the top ten. Sequencing was done on a sample of PBMCs. These receptors were taken from a man aged 25-45 years in good health.

This clonotype has ten or more counts. The rearrangement uses TRBV20-1 and TRBJ1-3; D is uncertain. The CDR3 has 11 residues. CDR1 and CDR2 from the germline V gene are DFQATT and SNEGSKA (reference sequence). Trimming took 6 bases from V and 4 from J, leaving 7 bases between them. CDR3 DNA: TGCAGTGCACCGATCGGAAACACCATATATTTT. Translation gives CSAPIGNTIYF.

Many counts were recorded for this clonotype. V usage is TRBV14 and J usage is TRBJ2-1; D not resolved. The length of the CDR3 is 14 residues. Germline CDR1 and CDR2: SGHDN and FVKESK. Trimming left V 1 base short and J 1 base short, with 5 bases between. The CDR3 bases are TGTGCCAGCAGCCAAGTAGGTTCCTACAATGAGCAGTTCTTC. Its translation: CASSQVGSYNEQFF. The full variable domain, completed using reference TRBV14 and TRBJ2-1, is EAGVTQFPSHSVIEKGQTVTLRCDPISGHDNLYWYRRVMGKEIKFLLHFVKESKQDESGMPNNRFLAERTGGTYSTLKVQPAELEDSGVYFCASSQVGSYNEQFFGPGTRLTVL.

This clonotype was detected ten times or more. This chain connects TRBV5-1 to TRBJ2-2, with TRBD1 matching over 7 bases. The CDR3 runs to 14 residues. V trimming: 7 bases; J trimming: 0 bases; junction bases outside the gene matches: 3. Germline CDR1 and CDR2: SGHRS and YFSETQ. The CDR3 loop is CASRDSPNTGELFF. CDR3 nucleotide sequence: TGCGCCAGCCGGGACAGCCCGAACACCGGGGAGCTGTTTTTT.

This clonotype was picked up many times. This sequence joins TRBV24-1 and TRBJ2-1; D gene ambiguous. V lost 1 base and J lost 6, with 15 bases in between. CDR1 is KGHDR and CDR2 is SFDVKD in the germline V gene. There are 16 residues in the CDR3. The CDR3 region is CATSDLSERDGNEQFF. CDR3 nucleotide sequence: TGTGCCACCAGTGATTTAAGCGAGCGTGATGGCAATGAGCAGTTCTTC.

In its sample, this clonotype was seen many times. V gene TRBV3-1 combines with J gene TRBJ1-1, with D possibly being TRBD1 (5 bases). Germline values: CDR1 LGHDT, CDR2 YNNKEL (reference sequence). The CDR3 contains 14 residues. With 2 bases removed from V and 1 base from J, the gap between germline ends came to 8 bases. CDR3 DNA sequence: TGTGCCAGCAGCCAATGGGGGGAGAACACTGAAGCTTTCTTT. Translating it yields CASSQWGENTEAFF.

This clonotype was recorded at least ten times. CDR3 in DNA: TGTGCCAGCAGCCGGCCCCCAACTGGATACAATGAGCAGTTCTTC. It yields the protein CASSRPPTGYNEQFF. The J gene is TRBJ2-1, the V gene TRBV7-9; no clear D. The length of the CDR3 is 15 residues. Per germline, CDR1 SEHNR and CDR2 FQNEAQ (reference sequence). V lost 5 bases and J lost 4, with 15 bases in between.

This clonotype was seen at least ten times. The rearrangement links TRBV6-6 to TRBJ1-4, with a tentative D call TRBD1 (5 bases). The CDR3 consists of 14 residues. Germline values: CDR1 MNHNY, CDR2 SVGAGI (reference sequence). V was cut by 7 bases and J by 4 bases, with 13 bases left in between. Here the CDR3 DNA reads TGTGCCAGCACCTTCCAGGGAGTTAATGAAAAACTGTTTTTT. This encodes CASTFQGVNEKLFF.

To note about this clonotype: Since a much larger clone is just one base distant, this may be a read error. The V call is TRBV4-3, the J call TRBJ1-1, with 7 positions matching TRBD1. The trim removed 3 bases at V and 3 bases at J, leaving 4 bases unmatched. The germline CDR1 and CDR2 sequences are LGHNA and YSLEER. The CDR3 consists of 14 residues. The CDR3 sequence: CASSHQDRYTEAFF. The CDR3 nucleotides read TGCGCCAGCAGCCACCAGGACAGGTACACTGAAGCTTTCTTT.

This clonotype was counted at least ten times. V gene TRBV9 combines with J gene TRBJ1-1; 7 bases align to TRBD1. The V segment lost 3 bases and the J segment 4 bases; nucleotides outside the gene matches: 9. Germline V gene lookup returns CDR1 SGDLS and CDR2 YYNGEE. This CDR3 region has 15 residues. The CDR3 spells CASSGQGGLGTEAFF. The CDR3, as DNA: TGTGCCAGCAGCGGACAGGGAGGCTTGGGCACTGAAGCTTTCTTT.

The V gene is TRBV25-1, the J gene TRBJ2-2; 8 bases are shared with TRBD2. CDR1 is MGHDK, CDR2 SYGVNS, per germline. The CDR3 is 16 amino acids. The ends lost 1 base at V and 4 bases at J; junction bases unmatched: 5. The CDR3 sequence: CASSELGGRTTGELFF. The CDR3 DNA sequence: TGTGCCAGCAGTGAATTAGGCGGGAGGACCACCGGGGAGCTGTTTTTT.

Many counts were recorded for this clonotype. The rearrangement joins TRBV14 to TRBJ2-3; D is uncertain. CDR3 length: 15 amino acids. V was cut by 4 bases and J by 0 bases, with 11 bases left in between. Germline V lookup: CDR1 SGHDN, CDR2 FVKESK. CDR3 bases: TGTGCCAGCAGCCTTCAGACCACTAGCACAGATACGCAGTATTTT. It is translated as CASSLQTTSTDTQYF. Full variable domain (rest looked up from reference TRBV14 and TRBJ2-3): EAGVTQFPSHSVIEKGQTVTLRCDPISGHDNLYWYRRVMGKEIKFLLHFVKESKQDESGMPNNRFLAERTGGTYSTLKVQPAELEDSGVYFCASSLQTTSTDTQYFGPGTRLTVL.

The V and J genes are TRBV24-1 and TRBJ2-3; 7 positions agree with TRBD2. The length of the CDR3 is 16 residues. The V gene's germline CDR1 is KGHDR and CDR2 SFDVKD. Trimming at V came to 0 bases and at J to 4 bases, leaving 6 bases not matched to a gene. In DNA, the CDR3 is TGTGCCACCAGTGATTTGGGCGGGGGAAAGCCAGATACGCAGTATTTT. Residues: CATSDLGGGKPDTQYF.

The table lists this clonotype with many counts. This chain links TRBV3-1 with TRBJ2-5, with 8 bases fitting TRBD1. With 2 bases clipped from V and 8 bases from J, the junction kept 16 bases outside the gene matches. CDR1 is LGHDT and CDR2 is YNNKEL in the germline V gene (reference sequence). The CDR3 has 17 amino acids. CDR3 in amino acids: CASSQSIRDRRWFTQYF. The CDR3 nucleotides are TGTGCCAGCAGCCAATCTATCCGGGACAGGCGTTGGTTTACCCAGTACTTC.